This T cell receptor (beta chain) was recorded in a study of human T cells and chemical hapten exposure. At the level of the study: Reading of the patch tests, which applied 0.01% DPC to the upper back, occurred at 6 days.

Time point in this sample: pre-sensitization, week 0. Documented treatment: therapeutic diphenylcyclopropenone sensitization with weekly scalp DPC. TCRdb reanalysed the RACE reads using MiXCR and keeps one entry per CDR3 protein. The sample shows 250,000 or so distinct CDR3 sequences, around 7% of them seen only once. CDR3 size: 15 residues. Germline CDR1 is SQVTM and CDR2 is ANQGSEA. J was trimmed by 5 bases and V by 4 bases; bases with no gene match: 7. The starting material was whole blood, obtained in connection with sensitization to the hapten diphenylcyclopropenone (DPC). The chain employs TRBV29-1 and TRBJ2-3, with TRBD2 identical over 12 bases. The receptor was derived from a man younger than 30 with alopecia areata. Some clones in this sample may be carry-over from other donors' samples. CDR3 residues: CSVVPLAGGIDTQYF. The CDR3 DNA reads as TGCAGCGTTGTCCCGCTAGCGGGGGGGATAGATACGCAGTATTTT.